A selection of T cell receptor beta chains follows, all from one sample in a study of T cell changes during pregnancy in multiple sclerosis. Using immunoSEQ multiplex PCR, the repertoire was profiled, and TCRdb retains in-frame clones only, with some absent. The sample comprises 35,000 to 50,000 clones, 70% to 90% of which are singletons, and over 0.85% rests with the top ten. The sequencing used CD4+ T cells from peripheral blood mononuclear cells, collected after pregnancy. The source of these receptors is a female donor with multiple sclerosis, enrolled in a pregnancy study. Each CDR3 is given with its conserved first and last residue. Fields, in order: D gene, V gene, J gene, clone size, CDR3 protein, CDR3 DNA. D genes are given only for firm matches. Where a row states a size, it is once, few, many or the class of an expanded clone; other rows omit it.

d_gene: NA
v_gene: TRBV6-5
j_gene: TRBJ1-1
abundance: NA
CDR3aa: CASSPIGAAEAFF
CDR3nt: TGTGCCAGCAGCCCTATAGGGGCAGCTGAAGCTTTCTTT

d_gene: TRBD1
v_gene: TRBV7-2
j_gene: TRBJ2-1
abundance: NA
CDR3aa: CASSSQGARSGQFF
CDR3nt: TGTGCCAGCAGCTCGCAGGGGGCCAGAAGTGGGCAGTTCTTC

d_gene: NA
v_gene: TRBV4-3
j_gene: TRBJ1-2
abundance: once
CDR3aa: CASSQRGWGYTF
CDR3nt: TGCGCCAGCAGCCAACGGGGTTGGGGCTACACCTTC

d_gene: NA
v_gene: TRBV18
j_gene: TRBJ2-2
abundance: NA
CDR3aa: CASSPSRMNTGELFF
CDR3nt: TGTGCCAGCTCACCAAGCAGGATGAACACCGGGGAGCTGTTTTTT

d_gene: NA
v_gene: TRBV28
j_gene: TRBJ1-1
abundance: NA
CDR3aa: CASSRALNTEAFF
CDR3nt: TGTGCCAGCAGCAGGGCTTTGAACACTGAAGCTTTCTTT

d_gene: NA
v_gene: TRBV2
j_gene: TRBJ1-1
abundance: few
CDR3aa: CASSGIRDTEAFF
CDR3nt: TGTGCCAGCAGTGGTATTAGAGACACTGAAGCTTTCTTT

d_gene: TRBD1
v_gene: TRBV7-3
j_gene: TRBJ2-2
abundance: once
CDR3aa: CASSPTGASTGELFF
CDR3nt: TGTGCCAGCAGCCCGACAGGGGCGAGCACCGGGGAGCTGTTTTTT

d_gene: NA
v_gene: TRBV28
j_gene: TRBJ1-1
abundance: NA
CDR3aa: CASNVREAGTEAFF
CDR3nt: TGTGCCAGCAATGTAAGGGAGGCGGGCACTGAAGCTTTCTTT

d_gene: TRBD2
v_gene: TRBV7-6
j_gene: TRBJ2-4
abundance: NA
CDR3aa: CASSPGGWAKNIQYF
CDR3nt: TGTGCCAGCAGCCCCGGGGGGTGGGCCAAAAACATTCAGTACTTC

d_gene: TRBD2
v_gene: TRBV7-3
j_gene: TRBJ2-7
abundance: few
CDR3aa: CASSFSSGAQYEQYF
CDR3nt: TGTGCCAGCAGCTTTTCCAGCGGGGCTCAATACGAGCAGTACTTC

d_gene: NA
v_gene: TRBV7-9
j_gene: TRBJ2-1
abundance: few
CDR3aa: CASSLLLYEQFF
CDR3nt: TGTGCCAGCAGCCTACTACTCTATGAGCAGTTCTTC

d_gene: TRBD2
v_gene: TRBV30
j_gene: TRBJ2-3
abundance: NA
CDR3aa: CAWSVSGLAGGPGTDTQYF
CDR3nt: TGTGCCTGGAGTGTATCGGGACTAGCGGGGGGGCCGGGCACAGATACGCAGTATTTT

d_gene: TRBD1
v_gene: TRBV28
j_gene: TRBJ1-2
abundance: NA
CDR3aa: CASIPGGRNYGYTF
CDR3nt: TGTGCCAGCATCCCAGGGGGCAGGAACTATGGCTACACCTTC

d_gene: NA
v_gene: TRBV6-6
j_gene: TRBJ1-1
abundance: NA
CDR3aa: CASAAPDDTEAFF
CDR3nt: TGTGCCAGCGCGGCCCCCGACGACACTGAAGCTTTCTTT

d_gene: NA
v_gene: TRBV19
j_gene: TRBJ2-3
abundance: NA
CDR3aa: CASSISLVRTDTQYF
CDR3nt: TGTGCCAGTAGTATATCTCTGGTGAGAACAGATACGCAGTATTTT

d_gene: NA
v_gene: TRBV7-2
j_gene: TRBJ2-7
abundance: NA
CDR3aa: CASSPNINEQYF
CDR3nt: TGTGCCAGCAGCCCGAACATCAACGAGCAGTACTTC

d_gene: TRBD2
v_gene: TRBV5-5
j_gene: TRBJ2-5
abundance: NA
CDR3aa: CASSFWGGQETQYF
CDR3nt: TGTGCCAGCAGCTTTTGGGGGGGCCAAGAGACCCAGTACTTC

d_gene: TRBD1
v_gene: TRBV5-8
j_gene: TRBJ2-1
abundance: NA
CDR3aa: CASSKQQGTHYNEQFF
CDR3nt: TGTGCCAGCAGCAAACAACAGGGGACCCACTACAATGAGCAGTTCTTC

d_gene: NA
v_gene: TRBV19
j_gene: TRBJ2-5
abundance: NA
CDR3aa: CATAKGDQETQYF
CDR3nt: TGTGCCACCGCAAAGGGGGACCAAGAGACCCAGTACTTC

d_gene: NA
v_gene: TRBV10-3
j_gene: TRBJ2-1
abundance: NA
CDR3aa: CAISPDRLNEQFF
CDR3nt: TGTGCCATCAGCCCGGACAGATTAAATGAGCAGTTCTTC

d_gene: NA
v_gene: TRBV18
j_gene: TRBJ1-3
abundance: NA
CDR3aa: CASSPNTGNTIYF
CDR3nt: TGTGCCAGCTCACCAAACACTGGAAACACCATATATTTT

d_gene: TRBD2
v_gene: TRBV7-9
j_gene: TRBJ2-1
abundance: NA
CDR3aa: CASSPRGGEQFF
CDR3nt: TGTGCCAGCAGCCCTCGGGGGGGCGAGCAGTTCTTC

d_gene: NA
v_gene: TRBV5-4
j_gene: TRBJ2-2
abundance: NA
CDR3aa: CASSLGVGGNTGELFF
CDR3nt: TGTGCCAGCAGCTTGGGGGTCGGGGGTAACACCGGGGAGCTGTTTTTT

d_gene: NA
v_gene: TRBV2
j_gene: TRBJ1-6
abundance: NA
CDR3aa: CASSEGSGWSPLHF
CDR3nt: TGTGCCAGCAGTGAGGGATCGGGATGGTCACCCCTCCACTTT

d_gene: NA
v_gene: TRBV11-3
j_gene: TRBJ2-2
abundance: NA
CDR3aa: CASSRNTGFLGYATGELFF
CDR3nt: TGTGCCAGCAGCCGAAATACAGGGTTTCTAGGATACGCCACCGGGGAGCTGTTTTTT

d_gene: NA
v_gene: TRBV6-1
j_gene: TRBJ1-1
abundance: NA
CDR3aa: CASSEEVDPGTEAFF
CDR3nt: TGTGCCAGCAGTGAAGAGGTAGATCCGGGCACTGAAGCTTTCTTT

d_gene: TRBD1
v_gene: TRBV15
j_gene: TRBJ1-4
abundance: NA
CDR3aa: CATSREDRGWPDEKLFF
CDR3nt: TGTGCCACCAGCAGAGAGGACAGGGGCTGGCCTGATGAAAAACTGTTTTTT

d_gene: NA
v_gene: TRBV5-1
j_gene: TRBJ2-7
abundance: NA
CDR3aa: CASSLAGTAYEQYF
CDR3nt: TGCGCCAGCAGCTTGGCCGGAACAGCTTACGAGCAGTACTTC

d_gene: TRBD1
v_gene: TRBV7-9
j_gene: TRBJ2-6
abundance: NA
CDR3aa: CAAGTDFFSGANVLTF
CDR3nt: TGTGCCGCCGGGACAGACTTTTTCTCTGGGGCCAACGTCCTGACTTTC

d_gene: NA
v_gene: TRBV28
j_gene: TRBJ1-5
abundance: NA
CDR3aa: CASSLLGPSRETPQHF
CDR3nt: TGTGCCAGCAGTTTATTGGGACCCAGCCGGGAGACGCCCCAGCATTTT

d_gene: NA
v_gene: TRBV6-5
j_gene: TRBJ1-1
abundance: NA
CDR3aa: CASRSHPGAEAFF
CDR3nt: TGTGCCAGCAGATCTCATCCGGGAGCTGAAGCTTTCTTT

d_gene: TRBD1
v_gene: TRBV7-2
j_gene: TRBJ1-2
abundance: NA
CDR3aa: CASSGTPQGDYGYTF
CDR3nt: TGTGCCAGCAGTGGGACCCCACAGGGGGATTATGGCTACACCTTC

d_gene: NA
v_gene: TRBV9
j_gene: TRBJ2-5
abundance: NA
CDR3aa: CASSPRLPRGETQYF
CDR3nt: TGTGCCAGCAGCCCCAGACTGCCTAGGGGGGAGACCCAGTACTTC

d_gene: TRBD2
v_gene: TRBV2
j_gene: TRBJ2-2
abundance: few
CDR3aa: CASSGSSGGTGELFF
CDR3nt: TGTGCCAGCAGTGGCTCTAGCGGGGGGACCGGGGAGCTGTTTTTT

d_gene: NA
v_gene: TRBV19
j_gene: TRBJ1-2
abundance: few
CDR3aa: CASRAGESGYTF
CDR3nt: TGTGCCAGTAGAGCGGGGGAGTCTGGCTACACCTTC

d_gene: TRBD1
v_gene: TRBV5-4
j_gene: TRBJ2-7
abundance: few
CDR3aa: CASSFPGQGYEQYF
CDR3nt: TGTGCCAGCAGCTTCCCGGGACAGGGGTACGAGCAGTACTTC

d_gene: TRBD2
v_gene: TRBV2
j_gene: TRBJ2-5
abundance: NA
CDR3aa: CASSPGQRGEETQYF
CDR3nt: TGTGCCAGCAGTCCGGGACAGCGGGGGGAAGAGACCCAGTACTTC

d_gene: TRBD1
v_gene: TRBV5-1
j_gene: TRBJ1-1
abundance: NA
CDR3aa: CASSPPAGGVNTEAFF
CDR3nt: TGCGCCAGCAGCCCCCCCGCAGGGGGAGTGAACACTGAAGCTTTCTTT

d_gene: NA
v_gene: TRBV15
j_gene: TRBJ1-1
abundance: NA
CDR3aa: CATSRDLGGEAFF
CDR3nt: TGTGCCACCAGCAGAGATCTCGGGGGGGAAGCTTTCTTT

d_gene: NA
v_gene: TRBV4-3
j_gene: TRBJ1-1
abundance: once
CDR3aa: CASSQEGGHGRGSEKAFF
CDR3nt: TGCGCCAGCAGCCAAGAAGGAGGACACGGGAGGGGTTCGGAAAAAGCTTTCTTT

d_gene: NA
v_gene: TRBV5-4
j_gene: TRBJ2-1
abundance: NA
CDR3aa: CASSPARGGSYNEQFF
CDR3nt: TGTGCCAGCAGCCCGGCGAGGGGGGGGTCCTACAATGAGCAGTTCTTC

d_gene: NA
v_gene: TRBV29-1
j_gene: TRBJ2-7
abundance: NA
CDR3aa: CSVNRGGDEQYF
CDR3nt: TGCAGCGTTAACAGGGGGGGAGACGAGCAGTACTTC

d_gene: TRBD1
v_gene: TRBV30
j_gene: TRBJ1-3
abundance: NA
CDR3aa: CAVQQGRGNTIYF
CDR3nt: TGTGCCGTCCAACAGGGGCGCGGAAACACCATATATTTT

d_gene: NA
v_gene: TRBV5-6
j_gene: TRBJ1-1
abundance: NA
CDR3aa: CASSLEGVPRGAFF
CDR3nt: TGTGCCAGCAGCCTCGAGGGGGTCCCTCGGGGAGCTTTCTTT

d_gene: TRBD1
v_gene: TRBV4-2
j_gene: TRBJ1-2
abundance: few
CDR3aa: CASSHPDRDNYGYTF
CDR3nt: TGTGCCAGCAGCCACCCTGACAGGGATAACTATGGCTACACCTTC

d_gene: NA
v_gene: TRBV5-1
j_gene: TRBJ1-3
abundance: NA
CDR3aa: CASSSGGRYNSGNTIYF
CDR3nt: TGCGCCAGCAGCTCCGGAGGGCGGTACAACTCTGGAAACACCATATATTTT

d_gene: NA
v_gene: TRBV9
j_gene: TRBJ2-5
abundance: NA
CDR3aa: CASSLGPVGETQYF
CDR3nt: TGTGCCAGCAGCCTGGGCCCCGTTGGAGAGACCCAGTACTTC

d_gene: NA
v_gene: TRBV27
j_gene: TRBJ2-1
abundance: NA
CDR3aa: CASSLRGPEQFF
CDR3nt: TGTGCCAGCAGTCTAAGGGGTCCTGAGCAGTTCTTC